The T cell receptor (beta chain) under discussion was sequenced for a study of T-cell memory formation after mild COVID-19. The CDR3 spans 15 residues. Deletions cut 1 base from V and 3 bases from J, with 13 bases between. The germline V gene has CDR1 LGHDT and CDR2 YNNKEL (reference sequence). TCRdb analysed the 5' RACE reads with MiXCR anew, one entry per CDR3 protein. The sample lists some 210,000 distinct CDR3 sequences, around 25% occurring once. Material: PBMCs or a T cell subset sorted from them (not recorded which). The rearrangement joins TRBV3-1 to TRBJ2-7, with no clear D. The clonotype comes from an adult woman who had mild COVID-19 (a few samples of this study predate the infection). Cell type and time point are not known. CDR3 region: CASSQAIGGFYEQYF. CDR3 nucleotide sequence: TGTGCCAGCAGCCAAGCCATAGGTGGTTTCTACGAGCAGTACTTC.